This T cell receptor (beta chain) was obtained from a study of T cell repertoires in cytomegalovirus infection. Study context: Recently identified HLA-C-restricted CMV epitopes and well-studied HLA-B-restricted CMV epitopes were used by the study. Public TCR beta signature analysis indicated the presence of both CMV infection and matching HLA type.

Notes on the study in general: Accumulated public TCR beta family frequency recognized individuals carrying CMV together with the relevant HLA.

V dropped 5 bases and J dropped 3; count of bases not matched to a gene: 3. Germline V CDR1 and CDR2: MNHNS, SASEGT. This CDR3 has 13 residues. TCRdb reanalysed the reads using MiXCR and keeps one entry per CDR3 protein. The table shows some 920,000 distinct CDR3 sequences, with roughly 30% occurring only once. This clonotype was seen repeatedly, ten times or more. What it recognizes is unknown. The input for sequencing was cultured CD8+ T cells from PBMCs, taken from culture after CMV antigen stimulation. The receptor was isolated from a human donor in good health (CMV status not recorded). Some clones in this sample may be carry-over from other donors' samples. The chain links TRBV6-1 to TRBJ2-7; 8 bases agree with TRBD1. In DNA, the CDR3 is TGTGCCAGCAGTACAGGGGGTGGCTACGAGCAGTACTTC. Residues: CASSTGGGYEQYF.